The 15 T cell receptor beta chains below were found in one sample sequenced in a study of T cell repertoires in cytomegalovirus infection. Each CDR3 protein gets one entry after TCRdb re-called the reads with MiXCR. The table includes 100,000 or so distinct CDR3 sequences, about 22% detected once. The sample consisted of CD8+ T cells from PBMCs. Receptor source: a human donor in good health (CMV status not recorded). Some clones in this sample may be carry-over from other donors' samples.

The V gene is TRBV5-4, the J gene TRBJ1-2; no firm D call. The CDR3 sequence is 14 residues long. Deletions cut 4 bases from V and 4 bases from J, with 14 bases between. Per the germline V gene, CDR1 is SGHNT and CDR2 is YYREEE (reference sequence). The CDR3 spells CASSPLENLYGYTF. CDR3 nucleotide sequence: TGTGCCAGCAGCCCGCTTGAAAACCTCTATGGCTACACCTTC. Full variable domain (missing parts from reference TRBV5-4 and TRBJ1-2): ETGVTQSPTHLIKTRGQQVTLRCSSQSGHNTVSWYQQALGQGPQFIFQYYREEENGRGNFPPRFSGLQFPNYSSELNVNALELDDSALYLCASSPLENLYGYTFGSGTRLTVV.

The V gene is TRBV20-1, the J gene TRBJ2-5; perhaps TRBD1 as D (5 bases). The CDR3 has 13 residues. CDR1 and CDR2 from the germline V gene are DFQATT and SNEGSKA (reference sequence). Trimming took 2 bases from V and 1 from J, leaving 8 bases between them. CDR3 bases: TGCAGTGCTAGAACAGGTGCCCAAGAGACCCAGTACTTC. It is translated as CSARTGAQETQYF.

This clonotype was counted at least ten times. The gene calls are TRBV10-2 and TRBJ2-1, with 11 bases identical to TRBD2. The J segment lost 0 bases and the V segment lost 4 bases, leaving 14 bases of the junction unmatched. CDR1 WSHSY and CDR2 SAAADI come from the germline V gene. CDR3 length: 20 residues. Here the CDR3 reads CASSVLTSGNRTSSYNEQFF. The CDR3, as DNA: TGCGCCAGCAGTGTCTTGACTAGCGGGAACCGTACTAGCTCCTACAATGAGCAGTTCTTC.

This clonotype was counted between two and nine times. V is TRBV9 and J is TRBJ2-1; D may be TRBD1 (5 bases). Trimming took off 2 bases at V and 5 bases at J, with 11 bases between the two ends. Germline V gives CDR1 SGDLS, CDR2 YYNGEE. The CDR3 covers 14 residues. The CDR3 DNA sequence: TGTGCCAGCAGCGTTAGGGGTGCGGACAATGAGCAGTTCTTC. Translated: CASSVRGADNEQFF.

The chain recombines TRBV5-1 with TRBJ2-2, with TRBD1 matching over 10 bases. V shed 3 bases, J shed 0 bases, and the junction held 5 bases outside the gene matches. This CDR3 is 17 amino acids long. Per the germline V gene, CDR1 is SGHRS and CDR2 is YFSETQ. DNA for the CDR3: TGCGCCAGCAGCTGGGATGGACAGGGGGCGAACACCGGGGAGCTGTTTTTT. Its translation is CASSWDGQGANTGELFF. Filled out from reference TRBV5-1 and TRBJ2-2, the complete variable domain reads KAGVTQTPRYLIKTRGQQVTLSCSPISGHRSVSWYQQTPGQGLQFLFEYFSETQRNKGNFPGRFSGRQFSNSRSEMNVSTLELGDSALYLCASSWDGQGANTGELFFGEGSRLTVL.

The CDR3 is CASSQTGLEQYF. DNA of the CDR3: TGCGCCAGCAGCCAGACAGGTCTCGAGCAGTACTTC. The V call is TRBV4-1, the J call TRBJ2-7; TRBD1 is a possible D gene (6 bases). V shed 3 bases and J shed 6 bases, with 9 bases lying between them. The CDR3 sequence is 12 residues long. CDR1 and CDR2 (germline): MGHRA, YSYEKL.

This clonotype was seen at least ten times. The CDR3: CASSERDNTEAFF. For the CDR3, the DNA is TGTGCCAGCAGTGAAAGGGATAACACTGAAGCTTTCTTT. The V gene is TRBV6-1, the J gene TRBJ1-1; D is unclear. Trimming cost V 2 bases and J 2 bases, with 6 bases left between them. This CDR3 contains 13 residues. Germline loops: CDR1 MNHNS, CDR2 SASEGT.

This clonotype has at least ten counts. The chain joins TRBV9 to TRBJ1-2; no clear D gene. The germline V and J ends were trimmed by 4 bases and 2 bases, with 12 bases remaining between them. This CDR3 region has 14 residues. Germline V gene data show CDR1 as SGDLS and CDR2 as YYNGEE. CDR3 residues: CASSPHGPNYGYTF. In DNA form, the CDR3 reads TGTGCCAGCAGCCCCCACGGGCCAAACTATGGCTACACCTTC.

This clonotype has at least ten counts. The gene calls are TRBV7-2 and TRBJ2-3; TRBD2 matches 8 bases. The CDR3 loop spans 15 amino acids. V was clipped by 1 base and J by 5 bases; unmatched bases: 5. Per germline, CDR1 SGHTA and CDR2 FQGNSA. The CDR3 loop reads CASSLGTGGRDTQYF. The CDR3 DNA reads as TGTGCCAGCAGCTTAGGAACGGGGGGGAGAGATACGCAGTATTTT.

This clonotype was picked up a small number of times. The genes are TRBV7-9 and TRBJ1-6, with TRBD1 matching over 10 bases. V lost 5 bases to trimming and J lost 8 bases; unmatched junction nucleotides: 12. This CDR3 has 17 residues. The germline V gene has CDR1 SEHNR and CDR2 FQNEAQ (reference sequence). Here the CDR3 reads CASSPASRQGADSPLHF. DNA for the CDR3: TGTGCCAGCAGCCCGGCTAGTCGACAGGGGGCAGATTCACCCCTCCACTTT.

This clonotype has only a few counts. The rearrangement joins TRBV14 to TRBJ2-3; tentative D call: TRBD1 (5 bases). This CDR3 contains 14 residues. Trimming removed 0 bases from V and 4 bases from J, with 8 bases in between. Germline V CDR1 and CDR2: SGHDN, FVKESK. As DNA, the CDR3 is TGTGCCAGCAGCCAAGATAGGGGATCAGATACGCAGTATTTT. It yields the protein CASSQDRGSDTQYF.

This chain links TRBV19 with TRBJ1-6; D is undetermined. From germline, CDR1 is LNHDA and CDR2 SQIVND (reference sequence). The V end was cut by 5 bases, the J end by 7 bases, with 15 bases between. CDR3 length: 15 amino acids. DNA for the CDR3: TGTGCCAGTAGTTCGAGGACCGTGGGGAATTCACCCCTCCACTTT. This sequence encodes CASSSRTVGNSPLHF.

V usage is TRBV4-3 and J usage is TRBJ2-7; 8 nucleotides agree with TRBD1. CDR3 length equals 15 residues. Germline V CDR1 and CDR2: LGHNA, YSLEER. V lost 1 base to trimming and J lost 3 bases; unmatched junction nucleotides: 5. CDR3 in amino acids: CASSQGRGLSYEQYF. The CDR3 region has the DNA TGCGCCAGCAGCCAAGGCAGGGGGCTTAGCTACGAGCAGTACTTC.

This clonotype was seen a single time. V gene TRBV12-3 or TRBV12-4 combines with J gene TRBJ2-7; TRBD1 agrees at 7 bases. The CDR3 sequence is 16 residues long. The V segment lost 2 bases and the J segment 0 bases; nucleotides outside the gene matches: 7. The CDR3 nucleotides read TGTGCCAGCAGTTTAAGGGGACAGTCAAACTCCTACGAGCAGTACTTC. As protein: CASSLRGQSNSYEQYF.

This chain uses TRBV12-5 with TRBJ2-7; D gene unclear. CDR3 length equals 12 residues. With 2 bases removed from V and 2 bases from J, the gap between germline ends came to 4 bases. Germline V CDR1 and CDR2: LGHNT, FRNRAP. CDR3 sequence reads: CASGLNTYEQYF. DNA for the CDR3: TGTGCTAGTGGTTTGAATACCTACGAGCAGTACTTC.